This is a list of T cell receptor beta chains from one sample in a study of shared clonotypes between healthy human individuals. The protocol was immunoSEQ multiplex PCR, while the TCRdb copy is restricted to in-frame clones and leaves out a portion. This sample has about 380,000 clones, with 90% to 97% found just once. Sequencing was carried out using memory CD8+ T cells sorted from blood. These receptors all come from a man in his thirties or forties in good health. Both conserved end residues are part of each CDR3. Each record gives: V gene, clone size, J gene, D gene, CDR3 protein, CDR3 DNA. The D gene is left open where the match is weak. Part of the rows lack a size; the others show once, few, many or a class for expanded clones.

TRBV6-4,-,TRBJ1-5,-,CASRPARVQPQHF,TGTGCCAGCAGGCCCGCCCGGGTTCAGCCCCAGCATTTT
TRBV6-1,-,TRBJ1-3,-,CASSEDRPLSGNTIYF,TGTGCCAGCAGTGAAGACAGGCCTCTCTCGGGAAACACCATATATTTT
TRBV5-1,-,TRBJ2-1,-,CASSRDSYNEQFF,TGCGCCAGTTCGAGGGACTCCTACAATGAGCAGTTCTTC
TRBV10-2,-,TRBJ1-4,-,CASSGGGPSNEKLFF,TGCGCCAGCAGTGGCGGGGGCCCATCTAATGAAAAACTGTTTTTT
TRBV29-1,-,TRBJ1-3,-,CSVVFRGLSGNTIYF,TGCAGCGTTGTGTTCCGGGGCCTCTCTGGAAACACCATATATTTT
TRBV2,-,TRBJ1-1,-,CASSGDGNTEAFF,TGTGCCAGCAGCGGGGACGGGAACACTGAAGCTTTCTTT
TRBV28,-,TRBJ2-3,-,CATGVLTDTQYF,TGTGCCACCGGGGTCCTCACAGATACGCAGTATTTT
TRBV18,-,TRBJ1-5,-,CASSPRNRTQPQHF,TGTGCCAGCTCACCAAGGAACAGGACTCAGCCCCAGCATTTT
TRBV11-2,-,TRBJ1-4,-,CASSLALGSYEKLFF,TGTGCCAGCAGCTTAGCCTTGGGCAGTTATGAAAAACTGTTTTTT
TRBV6-4,once,TRBJ1-4,-,CASKTGRSISTNEKLFF,TGTGCCAGCAAGACCGGGAGGAGTATCTCAACTAATGAAAAACTGTTTTTT
TRBV2,-,TRBJ1-1,-,CASRSTEAFF,TGTGCCAGTCGAAGCACTGAAGCTTTCTTT
TRBV28,-,TRBJ1-5,-,CASTADVFANQPQHF,TGTGCCAGCACGGCCGATGTGTTTGCGAATCAGCCCCAGCATTTT
TRBV20-1,-,TRBJ2-7,-,CSARMAYEQYF,TGCAGTGCTAGGATGGCCTACGAGCAGTACTTC
TRBV12-1,-,TRBJ2-7,-,CASGDRGYEQYF,TGTGCCAGCGGAGACAGGGGTTACGAGCAGTACTTC
TRBV2,few,TRBJ2-2,TRBD1,CASSGTGETGELFF,TGTGCCAGCAGTGGGACAGGGGAGACCGGGGAGCTGTTTTTT
TRBV27,-,TRBJ2-1,-,CASSSPSGGGYNEQFF,TGTGCCAGCAGTTCCCCCAGTGGCGGTGGTTACAATGAGCAGTTCTTC
TRBV5-1,-,TRBJ2-1,TRBD1,CASSLADRVHEQFF,TGCGCCAGCAGCTTGGCGGACAGGGTGCATGAGCAGTTCTTC
TRBV7-8,-,TRBJ2-7,TRBD2,CASSLREAYEQYF,TGTGCCAGCAGCTTACGGGAGGCCTACGAGCAGTACTTC
TRBV25-1,-,TRBJ2-5,-,CASERVGATQYF,TGTGCCAGCGAAAGAGTTGGAGCGACCCAGTACTTC
TRBV7-9,-,TRBJ2-4,-,CASSLAGISAKNIQYF,TGTGCCAGCAGCTTAGCAGGGATAAGTGCCAAAAACATTCAGTACTTC
TRBV27,-,TRBJ1-1,-,CASSLYRSTEAFF,TGTGCCAGCAGTTTATACCGGAGCACTGAAGCTTTCTTT
TRBV28,-,TRBJ2-1,-,CASSILDSSLTYNEQFF,TGTGCCAGCAGTATTCTCGACAGTTCCCTCACCTACAATGAGCAGTTCTTC
TRBV4-1,-,TRBJ1-5,-,CASSQDSRSNQPQHF,TGCGCCAGCAGCCAAGATTCCAGAAGCAATCAGCCCCAGCATTTT
TRBV5-4,-,TRBJ2-3,TRBD1,CASSLRDRGADTQYF,TGTGCCAGCAGCTTGAGGGACAGGGGGGCAGATACGCAGTATTTT
TRBV9,-,TRBJ2-3,-,CASSVVASADTQYF,TGTGCCAGCAGCGTAGTCGCGTCCGCAGATACGCAGTATTTT
TRBV29-1,-,TRBJ2-7,-,CSVVVGTPVNYEQYF,TGCAGCGTTGTGGTCGGGACACCAGTCAACTACGAGCAGTACTTC
TRBV7-6,once,TRBJ1-1,-,CASSLGRGGGEAFF,TGTGCCAGCAGCTTAGGTAGGGGCGGGGGTGAAGCTTTCTTT
TRBV6-5,-,TRBJ2-7,-,CASSGSPYEQYF,TGTGCCAGCAGCGGGTCGCCCTACGAGCAGTACTTC
TRBV5-1,-,TRBJ2-7,-,CASSLIANEQYF,TGCGCCAGCAGCTTGATAGCCAACGAGCAGTACTTC
TRBV28,-,TRBJ1-1,-,CASRRDTLRDTEAFF,TGTGCCAGCAGACGGGACACCCTCCGGGACACTGAAGCTTTCTTT
TRBV29-1,-,TRBJ2-1,TRBD2,CSVKKAGGLYNEQFF,TGCAGCGTGAAAAAAGCGGGAGGGTTATACAATGAGCAGTTCTTC
TRBV14,-,TRBJ2-6,TRBD1,CASSPYRQGGPSGANVLTF,TGTGCCAGCAGCCCTTACAGACAGGGGGGGCCCTCTGGGGCCAACGTCCTGACTTTC